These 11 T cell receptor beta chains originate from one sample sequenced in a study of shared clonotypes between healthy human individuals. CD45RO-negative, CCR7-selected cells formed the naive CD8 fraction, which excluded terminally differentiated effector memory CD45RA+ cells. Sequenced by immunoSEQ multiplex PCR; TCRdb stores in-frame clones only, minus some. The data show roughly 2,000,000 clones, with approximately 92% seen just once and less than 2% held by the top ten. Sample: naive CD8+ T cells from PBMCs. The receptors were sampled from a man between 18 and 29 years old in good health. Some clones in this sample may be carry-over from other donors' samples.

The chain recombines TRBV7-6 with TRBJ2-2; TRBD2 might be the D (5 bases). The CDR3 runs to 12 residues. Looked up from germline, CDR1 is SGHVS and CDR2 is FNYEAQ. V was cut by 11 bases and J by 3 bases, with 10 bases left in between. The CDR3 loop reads CARGSDTGELFF. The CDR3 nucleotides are TGTGCCCGGGGTTCGGACACCGGGGAGCTGTTTTTT.

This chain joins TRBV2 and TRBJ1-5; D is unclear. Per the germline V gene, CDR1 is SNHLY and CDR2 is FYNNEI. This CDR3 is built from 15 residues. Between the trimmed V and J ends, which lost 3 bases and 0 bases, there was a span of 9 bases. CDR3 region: CASSDSTHSNQPQHF. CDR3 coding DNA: TGTGCCAGCAGTGACTCGACCCATAGCAATCAGCCCCAGCATTTT.

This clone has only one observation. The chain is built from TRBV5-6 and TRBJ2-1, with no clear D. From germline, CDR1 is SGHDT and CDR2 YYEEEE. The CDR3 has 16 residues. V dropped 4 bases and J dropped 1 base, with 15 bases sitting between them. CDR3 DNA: TGTGCCAGCAGCCCCGTCTGGGTAGGGTCCTACAATGAGCAGTTCTTC. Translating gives CASSPVWVGSYNEQFF.

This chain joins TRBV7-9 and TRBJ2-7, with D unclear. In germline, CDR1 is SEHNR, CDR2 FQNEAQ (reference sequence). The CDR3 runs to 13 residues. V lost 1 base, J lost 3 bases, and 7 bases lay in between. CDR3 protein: CASSLEFGYEQYF. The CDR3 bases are TGTGCCAGCAGCTTAGAATTCGGCTACGAGCAGTACTTC.

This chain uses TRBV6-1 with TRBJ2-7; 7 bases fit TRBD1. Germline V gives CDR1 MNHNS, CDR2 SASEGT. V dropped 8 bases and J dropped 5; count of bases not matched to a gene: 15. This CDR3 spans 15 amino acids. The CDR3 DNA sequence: TGTGCCAGCGCCGAATCCGGATTTAGGGGGCACGAGCAGTACTTC. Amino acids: CASAESGFRGHEQYF.

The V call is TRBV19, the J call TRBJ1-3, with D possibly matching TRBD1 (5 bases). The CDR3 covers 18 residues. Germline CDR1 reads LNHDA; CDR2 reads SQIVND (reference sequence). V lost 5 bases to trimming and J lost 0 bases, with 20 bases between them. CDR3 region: CASSLPLWTSPSGNTIYF. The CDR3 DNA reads TGTGCCAGTAGTCTTCCCCTTTGGACAAGCCCCTCTGGAAACACCATATATTTT.

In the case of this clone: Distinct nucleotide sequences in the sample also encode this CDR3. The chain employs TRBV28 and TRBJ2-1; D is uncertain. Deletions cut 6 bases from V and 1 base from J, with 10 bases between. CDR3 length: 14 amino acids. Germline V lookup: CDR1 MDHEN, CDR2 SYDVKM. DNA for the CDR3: TGTGCCAGCAGCCCCCTAGGGTCCTACAATGAGCAGTTCTTC. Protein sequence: CASSPLGSYNEQFF.

In DNA form, the CDR3 reads TGTGCCAGTAGTATAGCCAGGGATGGCACTGAAGCTTTCTTT. Translation gives CASSIARDGTEAFF. The chain combines TRBV19 with TRBJ1-1; TRBD1 is a possible D gene (5 bases). In germline, CDR1 is LNHDA, CDR2 SQIVND (reference sequence). V lost 1 base and J 4 bases, leaving 10 bases between the germline ends. The CDR3 covers 14 residues.

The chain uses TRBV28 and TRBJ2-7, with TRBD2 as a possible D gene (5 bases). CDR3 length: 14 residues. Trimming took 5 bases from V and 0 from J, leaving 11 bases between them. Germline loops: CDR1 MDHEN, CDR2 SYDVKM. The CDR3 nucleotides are TGTGCCAGCAGTCCCCGCCGGGACTCCTACGAGCAGTACTTC. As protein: CASSPRRDSYEQYF.

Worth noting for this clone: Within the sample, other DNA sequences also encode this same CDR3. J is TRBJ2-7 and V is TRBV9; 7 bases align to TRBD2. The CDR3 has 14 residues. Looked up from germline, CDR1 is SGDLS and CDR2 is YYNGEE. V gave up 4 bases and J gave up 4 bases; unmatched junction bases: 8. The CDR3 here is CASSPGPSGYEQYF. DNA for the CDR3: TGTGCCAGCAGCCCCGGCCCTAGCGGATACGAGCAGTACTTC.

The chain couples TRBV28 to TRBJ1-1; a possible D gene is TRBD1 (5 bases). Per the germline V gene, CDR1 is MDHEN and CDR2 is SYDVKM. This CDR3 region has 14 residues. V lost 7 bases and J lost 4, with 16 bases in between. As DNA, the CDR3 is TGTGCCAGCAACTCAAATACAGGAGGCACTGAAGCTTTCTTT. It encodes CASNSNTGGTEAFF.